The source of this T cell receptor (beta chain) is a study of blood T cell repertoires in COVID-19. The CDR3 extends over 16 amino acids. Losses at the gene ends were 1 base for V and 2 bases for J; bases not matched to a gene: 6. The germline V gene has CDR1 SGHNT and CDR2 YENEEA. TCRdb's table, derived via immunoSEQ multiplex PCR, lists solely in-frame clones and lacks some. The sample lists around 46,000 clones, 70% to 90% occurring once. Specimen: peripheral blood. The chain recombines TRBV11-3 with TRBJ2-3; 7 bases are a match to TRBD2. The source is a middle-aged man with active COVID-19. Here the CDR3 reads CASSLGLERDTDTQYF. For the CDR3, the DNA is TGTGCCAGCAGCTTAGGCTTAGAGCGGGACACAGATACGCAGTATTTT.